This record looks at one T cell receptor (beta chain) sequence and its context. These data are taken from a study of OX40 agonist ivuxolimab in advanced cancers. The assay was immunoSEQ multiplex PCR, and TCRdb's table has in-frame clones only and misses some. The sample has more than 55,000 clones, more than 75% seen once; the top ten hold about 5.9%. CDR1 is ENHRY and CDR2 is SYGVKD in the germline V gene. This CDR3 contains 15 residues. The V end was cut by 0 bases, the J end by 1 base, with 9 bases between. This chain links TRBV10-3 with TRBJ1-1; D possibly corresponds to TRBD1 (5 bases). This receptor was taken from an adult with an advanced solid tumor such as melanoma, head and neck, liver or kidney cancer. The sample here was CD4+ or CD8+ T cells sorted from blood, taken in a trial of the OX40 agonist ivuxolimab. This CDR3 is CAISESRQGNTEAFF. The CDR3 DNA sequence: TGTGCCATCAGTGAGTCGAGGCAGGGGAACACTGAAGCTTTCTTT.